This T cell receptor beta chain is from a study of blood T cell repertoires in COVID-19. Study-level information: Samples came from the United States, Italy and Spain, spanning acute and convalescent COVID-19. From T cells, B-cell-depleted T cells, or PBMCs came the material, which was cDNA or gDNA.

The protocol was immunoSEQ multiplex PCR, while the TCRdb copy is restricted to in-frame clones and leaves out a portion. This table holds tens of thousands of clones, less than 85% found once. This CDR3 contains 14 residues. J was trimmed by 7 bases and V by 3 bases; bases with no gene match: 10. Per the germline V gene, CDR1 is SGHNT and CDR2 is YYREEE (reference sequence). The chain couples TRBV5-4 to TRBJ2-7; 7 nucleotides agree with TRBD2. The sequence derives from a man aged 65 to 85 with active or convalescent COVID-19. Sequenced: peripheral blood. DNA for the CDR3: TGTGCCAGCAGCTCTAGCGGTTCGCTTAGGGAGCAGTACTTC. Its translation is CASSSSGSLREQYF.